This T cell receptor beta chain was found in a study of blood T cells in healthy people across ages. As for the study in general: Template switching retrieved approximately one barcoded beta molecule for each two T cells.

Trimming removed 3 bases from V and 12 bases from J, with 14 bases in between. The CDR3 is 11 amino acids. Germline loops: CDR1 SQVTM, CDR2 ANQGSEA. For the second PCR, which ran for roughly 6 to 12 cycles, a sample-barcoded 5' primer and a J-beta primer mix were used. Carrying 12 random nucleotides, a template-switch adaptor labeled each individual cDNA molecule. TCRdb re-analysed the 5' RACE reads in MiXCR, keeping a single row per CDR3 protein. This sample has about 510,000 distinct CDR3 sequences; roughly a quarter occur once, and the top ten carry 3.6%. This same sample was also part of a study on T cells of mothers and their children. From that report: From each mother came over 8.5 million TCR beta CDR3 reads, and from each child came 3 million to 3.5 million.

The source of this sequence is a boy between 2 and 10 years old in good health. The chain has TRBV29-1 and TRBJ2-5, with a possible D match to TRBD2 (5 bases). Sequenced input: blood. CDR3 nucleotides: TGCAGCGTTGACCCTGAGGGAACTGAGTACTTC. Translation: CSVDPEGTEYF.